This is a list of T cell receptor beta chains from one sample in a study of cytomegalovirus exposure and HLA in healthy donors. TCRdb keeps only in-frame clones here, not all; method: immunoSEQ multiplex PCR. The table lists roughly 100,000 clones, roughly 85% of them singletons, with 2.5% to 3% in the top ten. Sequenced material: PBMCs. All receptors come from a man aged 40-55 years in good health and CMV-seronegative. Each CDR3 is given with its conserved first and last residue. The D gene is left open where the match is weak.

D	V	J	DNA	CDR3
TRBD1	TRBV7-8	TRBJ2-5	TGTGCCAGCAGCTCCGACTTGACAGGGAGAGAGACCCAGTACTTC	CASSSDLTGRETQYF
TRBD2	TRBV7-2	TRBJ2-7	TGTGCCAGCAGCTCCCAGGGCGGGGGACCCTACGAGCAGTACTTC	CASSSQGGGPYEQYF
.	TRBV30	TRBJ1-6	TGTGCCTGGTGGGCAGTGGCGAATTCACCCCTCCACTTT	CAWWAVANSPLHF
TRBD1	TRBV29-1	TRBJ2-7	TGCAGCGTTCGGGACAGGACCTACGAGCAGTACTTC	CSVRDRTYEQYF
TRBD1	TRBV9	TRBJ1-5	TGTGCCAGCAGCGGACAGGGGACCAGCAATCAGCCCCAGCATTTT	CASSGQGTSNQPQHF
.	TRBV30	TRBJ1-1	TGTGCCTGGAGTGATTGGGGCCTTTTGAACACTGAAGCTTTCTTT	CAWSDWGLLNTEAFF
TRBD1	TRBV29-1	TRBJ1-4	TGCAGCGTCGACGGACAGGGGGCTGATGAAAAACTGTTTTTT	CSVDGQGADEKLFF
TRBD1	TRBV6-4	TRBJ1-2	TGTGCCAGCAGCCCCGGGACAGGGGGAGGTTATGGCTACACCTTC	CASSPGTGGGYGYTF
.	TRBV19	TRBJ1-1	TGTGCCAGTAGTCCACACAGATCGAACACTGAAGCTTTCTTT	CASSPHRSNTEAFF
.	TRBV7-9	TRBJ1-2	TGTGCCAGCAGCTCGGTCCTTAGTGGCTACACCTTC	CASSSVLSGYTF
.	TRBV21-1	TRBJ2-4	TGTGCCAGCAGCAAAGAGGAGGACAGGCTGCTAGCCAAAAACATTCAATACTTC	CASSKEEDRLLAKNIQYF